The 9 T cell receptor beta chains in this list originate from one sample, sequenced in a study of Ad26.COV2.S vaccination and SARS-CoV-2 variants. Method: immunoSEQ multiplex PCR; TCRdb's copy keeps in-frame clones and lacks some. The repertoire holds approximately 400,000 clones, with around four fifths as singletons. This sample's treatment: roughly 18 received Ad26.COV2.S at low or high dose, single or two shots; about 5 received placebo; per-sample allocation not given. Samples analyzed were those drawn on day 63 after the first vaccine or placebo injection. Material: peripheral blood, obtained in a trial of Ad26.COV2.S vaccine versus placebo. Receptors originate from a person between 18 and 65 years old who received the Ad26.COV2.S COVID-19 vaccine or a placebo.

The CDR3 loop reads CAAGLFNQPQHF. The CDR3 DNA reads as TGTGCCGCGGGGCTATTTAATCAGCCCCAGCATTTT. The gene calls are TRBV27 and TRBJ1-5, with a possible D match to TRBD1 (5 bases). This CDR3 is 12 amino acids long. The V end lost 11 bases, the J end lost 4 bases, and 12 bases lay between the germline ends. Per the germline V gene, CDR1 is MNHEY and CDR2 is SMNVEV (reference sequence).

This rearrangement joins TRBV28 to TRBJ1-2, with TRBD1 identical over 7 bases. CDR3 length equals 13 residues. V shed 5 bases, J shed 7 bases, and the junction held 7 bases outside the gene matches. Germline V gene sequence: CDR1 MDHEN, CDR2 SYDVKM. CDR3 DNA sequence: TGTGCCAGCAGTCCTCCGGACAGGTTTGGCTACACCTTC. Its translation is CASSPPDRFGYTF.

V and J are TRBV29-1 and TRBJ1-2; D may be TRBD1 (5 bases). Germline V lookup: CDR1 SQVTM, CDR2 ANQGSEA. The CDR3 covers 12 residues. The V end was cut by 3 bases, the J end by 8 bases, with 13 bases between. As DNA, the CDR3 is TGCAGCGTTGAGCCAGGGTCTAGGGGCTACACCTTC. Protein: CSVEPGSRGYTF.

This clone occurred once. V gene TRBV19 combines with J gene TRBJ1-1; TRBD1 matches 10 bases. Germline V gene sequence: CDR1 LNHDA, CDR2 SQIVND (reference sequence). The CDR3 totals 13 residues. Losses at the gene ends were 6 bases for V and 6 bases for J; bases not matched to a gene: 4. The DNA of the CDR3 is TGTGCCAGTAGGACAGGGGGCATCGCTGAAGCTTTCTTT. Translation: CASRTGGIAEAFF.

The rearrangement links TRBV6-4 to TRBJ1-1; D gene uncertain. The CDR3 is made up of 11 amino acids. CDR1 and CDR2 from the germline V gene are MRHNA and SNTAGT. The ends were cut back, 0 bases at V and 12 bases at J, with 8 bases in the middle. CDR3 sequence (DNA): TGTGCCAGCAGTGACTCGGTGAAATCTTTCTTT. This encodes CASSDSVKSFF.

This chain's CDR3 is CASSPGTGFYEQYF. The CDR3 bases are TGTGCCAGCAGTCCCGGGACAGGGTTCTACGAGCAGTACTTC. The chain recombines TRBV11-3 with TRBJ2-7; TRBD1 matches 9 bases. With V trimmed by 6 bases and J by 3 bases, 6 bases remained unmatched. Germline V gene data show CDR1 as SGHNT and CDR2 as YENEEA. CDR3 length: 14 residues. Drawing the rest from reference TRBV11-3 and TRBJ2-7, the complete variable domain is EAGVVQSPRYKIIEKKQPVAFWCNPISGHNTLYWYLQNLGQGPELLIRYENEEAVDDSQLPKDRFSAERLKGVDSTLKIQPAELGDSAVYLCASSPGTGFYEQYFGPGTRLTVT.

V is TRBV9 and J is TRBJ2-3; 10 positions agree with TRBD2. V shed 1 base, J shed 3 bases, and the junction held 17 bases outside the gene matches. The CDR3 is 20 amino acids. Germline lookup yields CDR1 SGDLS and CDR2 YYNGEE. This chain's CDR3 is CASSVNPGRLAGVWTDTQYF. The CDR3 region has the DNA TGTGCCAGCAGCGTAAACCCCGGACGGCTAGCGGGAGTTTGGACAGATACGCAGTATTTT.

This sequence joins TRBV12-3 or TRBV12-4 and TRBJ1-6; D is unclear. The V and J ends lost 6 bases and 7 bases respectively, with 10 bases between them. The CDR3 contains 13 residues. In nucleotides, the CDR3 is TGTGCCAGCAGCCGCCTGGGGAATTCACCCCTCCACTTT. Its translation is CASSRLGNSPLHF.

The chain links TRBV20-1 to TRBJ2-2; D uncertain. From germline, CDR1 is DFQATT and CDR2 SNEGSKA (reference sequence). V lost 4 bases, J lost 6 bases, and 6 bases lay in between. This CDR3 has 11 residues. DNA for the CDR3: TGCAGTGCTACCGCCCCCGGGGAGCTGTTTTTT. This sequence encodes CSATAPGELFF.